This T cell receptor (beta chain) came from a study of blood T cell repertoires in COVID-19. Germline V gene data show CDR1 as LNHDA and CDR2 as SQIVND (reference sequence). The CDR3 runs 18 residues. With V trimmed by 5 bases and J by 2 bases, 11 bases remained unmatched. Original handling: By means of reference gene primer amplification, nucleated cell counts were estimated. The repertoire was sequenced with immunoSEQ multiplex PCR; TCRdb's copy has only in-frame clones and lacks some. V and J calls plus clone size are reproduced from that table; the DNA served to infer D and trimming. Of about 380,000 clones listed, roughly 89% are singletons.

This sequence joins TRBV19 and TRBJ1-4, with 10 bases fitting TRBD1. This TCR came from a man aged 18 to 30 with active or convalescent COVID-19. Sequencing was done on a sample of peripheral blood. CDR3: CASSATGTGDLTNEKLFF. CDR3 nucleotides: TGTGCCAGTAGTGCCACCGGGACAGGGGATCTTACTAATGAAAAACTGTTTTTT.